The clone carrying this TCR beta chain was seen more than once but under ten times. Its antigen is still unknown. The method was immunoSEQ multiplex PCR; TCRdb's version includes in-frame clones alone and lacks a portion of them. The sample shows 90,000 to 110,000 clones, around 87% of them seen only once. The data are from a study of T cell responses to AZD1222 COVID-19 vaccine. Overall study context: Second doses that came at about 4 or about 12 weeks were put together. Study-level points and caveats: There were mostly white British donors and more females than males, and clonal diversity was possibly underestimated. An increase in Spike-specific TCR breadth and depth was observed after two AZD1222 doses. Seropositivity was recorded at baseline in only a handful of AZD1222 recipients.

The CDR3 has 15 residues. The germline V gene encodes CDR1 KGHSH and CDR2 LQKENI. V was shortened by 3 bases and J by 6 bases, with 17 bases between the two germline ends. The sequencing used peripheral blood, collected on day 0 of AZD1222 vaccination. The sequence derives from an adult in good health. The chain combines TRBV18 with TRBJ1-1; the D gene is possibly TRBD1 (6 bases). Here the CDR3 DNA reads TGTGCCAGCTCACCCAGACAGGAAGTAGGGGCTGAAGCTTTCTTT. As protein: CASSPRQEVGAEAFF.